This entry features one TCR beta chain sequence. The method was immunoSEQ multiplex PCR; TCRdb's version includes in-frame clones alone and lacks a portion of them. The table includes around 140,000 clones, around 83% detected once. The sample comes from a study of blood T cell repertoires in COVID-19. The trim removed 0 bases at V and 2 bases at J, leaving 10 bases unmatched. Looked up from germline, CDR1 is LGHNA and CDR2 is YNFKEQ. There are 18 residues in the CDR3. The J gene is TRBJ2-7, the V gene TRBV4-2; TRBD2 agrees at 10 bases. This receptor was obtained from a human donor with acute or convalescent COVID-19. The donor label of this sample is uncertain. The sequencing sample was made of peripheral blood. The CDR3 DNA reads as TGTGCCAGCAGCCAAGATCGAACTAGCGGGGTTCCTCCCTACGAGCAGTACTTC. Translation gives CASSQDRTSGVPPYEQYF.